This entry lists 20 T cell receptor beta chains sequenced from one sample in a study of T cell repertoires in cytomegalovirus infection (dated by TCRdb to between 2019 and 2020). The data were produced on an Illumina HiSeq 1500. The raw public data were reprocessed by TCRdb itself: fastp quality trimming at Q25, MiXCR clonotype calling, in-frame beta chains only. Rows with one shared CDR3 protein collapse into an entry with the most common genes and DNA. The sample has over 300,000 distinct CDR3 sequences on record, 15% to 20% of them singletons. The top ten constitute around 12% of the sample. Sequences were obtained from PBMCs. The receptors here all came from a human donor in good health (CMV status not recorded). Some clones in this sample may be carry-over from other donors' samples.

CDR3 sequence: CAISGQPKHQETQYF. CDR3 sequence (DNA): TGTGCCATCAGCGGACAGCCGAAACACCAAGAGACCCAGTACTTC. This sequence joins TRBV10-3 and TRBJ2-5; D is perhaps TRBD1 (6 bases). V was pared by 6 bases and J by 0 bases, with 14 bases between. This CDR3 is built from 15 residues. CDR1 is ENHRY and CDR2 is SYGVKD in the germline V gene.

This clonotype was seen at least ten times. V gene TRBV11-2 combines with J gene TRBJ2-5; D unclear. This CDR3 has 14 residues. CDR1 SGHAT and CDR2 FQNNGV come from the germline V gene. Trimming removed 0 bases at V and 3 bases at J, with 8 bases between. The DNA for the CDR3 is TGTGCCAGCAGCTTAGACTTATCAGAAGAGACCCAGTACTTC. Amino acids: CASSLDLSEETQYF.

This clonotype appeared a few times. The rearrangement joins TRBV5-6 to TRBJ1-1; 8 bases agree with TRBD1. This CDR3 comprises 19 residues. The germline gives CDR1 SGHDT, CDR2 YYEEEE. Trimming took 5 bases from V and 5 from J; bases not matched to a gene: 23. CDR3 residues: CASRYRVGGASRGLTEAFF. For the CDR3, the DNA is TGTGCCAGCAGGTATCGGGTTGGTGGTGCTAGCAGGGGGCTTACTGAAGCTTTCTTT. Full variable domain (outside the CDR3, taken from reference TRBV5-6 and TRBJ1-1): DAGVTQSPTHLIKTRGQQVTLRCSPKSGHDTVSWYQQALGQGPQFIFQYYEEEERQRGNFPDRFSGHQFPNYSSELNVNALLLGDSALYLCASRYRVGGASRGLTEAFFGQGTRLTVV.

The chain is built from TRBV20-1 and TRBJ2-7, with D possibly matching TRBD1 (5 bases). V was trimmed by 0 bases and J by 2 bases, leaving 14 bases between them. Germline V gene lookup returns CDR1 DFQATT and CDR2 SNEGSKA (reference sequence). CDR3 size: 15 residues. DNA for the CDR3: TGCAGTGCTAGAGATAGAGACAGTATCACCTACGAGCAGTACTTC. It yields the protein CSARDRDSITYEQYF.

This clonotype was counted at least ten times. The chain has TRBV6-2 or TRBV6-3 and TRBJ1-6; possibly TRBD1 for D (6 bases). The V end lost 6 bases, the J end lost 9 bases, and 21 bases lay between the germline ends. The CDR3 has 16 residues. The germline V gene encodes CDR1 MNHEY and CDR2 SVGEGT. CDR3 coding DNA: TGTGCCAGCAGGCCCAATTGGACAGTTGGATTTTCACCCCTCCACTTT. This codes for CASRPNWTVGFSPLHF.

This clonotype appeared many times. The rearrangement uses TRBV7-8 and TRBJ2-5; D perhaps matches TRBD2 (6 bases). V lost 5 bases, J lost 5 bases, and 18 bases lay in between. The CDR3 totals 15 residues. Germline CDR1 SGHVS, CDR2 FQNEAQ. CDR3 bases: TGTGCCAGCAGCGAAGGCCTCGGAGGGCGGGAGACCCAGTACTTC. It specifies CASSEGLGGRETQYF.

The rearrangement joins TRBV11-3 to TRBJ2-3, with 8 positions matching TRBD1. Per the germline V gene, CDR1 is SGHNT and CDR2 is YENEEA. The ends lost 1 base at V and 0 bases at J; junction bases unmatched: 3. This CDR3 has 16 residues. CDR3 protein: CASSLGQGPSTDTQYF. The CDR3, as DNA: TGTGCCAGCAGCTTAGGACAGGGGCCGAGCACAGATACGCAGTATTTT.

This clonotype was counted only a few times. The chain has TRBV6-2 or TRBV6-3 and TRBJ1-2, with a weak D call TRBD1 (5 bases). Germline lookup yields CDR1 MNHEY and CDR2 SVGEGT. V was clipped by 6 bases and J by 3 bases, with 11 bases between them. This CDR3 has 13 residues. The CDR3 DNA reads TGTGCCAGCAGGGACGGGACGGACTATGGCTACACCTTC. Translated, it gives CASRDGTDYGYTF.

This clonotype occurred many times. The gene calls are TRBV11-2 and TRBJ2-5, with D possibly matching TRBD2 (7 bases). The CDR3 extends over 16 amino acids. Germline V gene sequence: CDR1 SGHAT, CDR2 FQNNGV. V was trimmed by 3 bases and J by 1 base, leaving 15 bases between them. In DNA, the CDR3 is TGTGCCAGCAGCTTGACGGGGGGCGCTTTCCAAGAGACCCAGTACTTC. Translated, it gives CASSLTGGAFQETQYF.

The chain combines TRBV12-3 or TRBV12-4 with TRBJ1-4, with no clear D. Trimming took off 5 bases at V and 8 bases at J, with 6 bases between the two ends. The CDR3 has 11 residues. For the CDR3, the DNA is TGTGCCAGCAGTGCCAGAGAAAAACTGTTTTTT. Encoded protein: CASSAREKLFF.

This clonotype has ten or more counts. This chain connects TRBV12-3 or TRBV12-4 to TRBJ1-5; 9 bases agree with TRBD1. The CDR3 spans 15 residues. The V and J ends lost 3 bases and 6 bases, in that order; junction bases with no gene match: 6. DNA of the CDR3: TGTGCCAGCAGTTTCCAACAGGGGGCGGGTCAGCCCCAGCATTTT. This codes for CASSFQQGAGQPQHF.

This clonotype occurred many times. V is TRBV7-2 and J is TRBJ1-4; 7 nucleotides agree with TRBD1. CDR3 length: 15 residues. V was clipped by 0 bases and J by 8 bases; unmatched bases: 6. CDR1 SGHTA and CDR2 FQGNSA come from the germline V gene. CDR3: CASSLAGGAGEKLFF. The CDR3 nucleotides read TGTGCCAGCAGCTTAGCAGGGGGCGCGGGGGAAAAACTGTTTTTT.

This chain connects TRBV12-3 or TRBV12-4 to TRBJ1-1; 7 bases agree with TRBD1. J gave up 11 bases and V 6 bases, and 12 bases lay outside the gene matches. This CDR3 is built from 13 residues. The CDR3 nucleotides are TGTGCCAGCAGACCCGGACAGGCCCTTGGGGCTTTCTTT. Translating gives CASRPGQALGAFF.

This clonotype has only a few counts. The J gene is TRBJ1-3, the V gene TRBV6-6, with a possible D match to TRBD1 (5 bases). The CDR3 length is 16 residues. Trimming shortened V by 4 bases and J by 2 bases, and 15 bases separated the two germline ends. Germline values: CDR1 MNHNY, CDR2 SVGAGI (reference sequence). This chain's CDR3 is CASSSPGTVAGNTIYF. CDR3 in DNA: TGTGCCAGCAGTTCCCCAGGGACGGTCGCTGGAAACACCATATATTTT.

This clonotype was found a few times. The CDR3 DNA is TGTGCCAGCTCACCACCGAGCACCGGAACTAATGAAAAACTGTTTTTT. As protein: CASSPPSTGTNEKLFF. The chain has TRBV18 and TRBJ1-4; D is unclear. This CDR3 spans 16 amino acids. Per the germline V gene, CDR1 is KGHSH and CDR2 is LQKENI. V lost 0 bases to trimming and J lost 1 base, with 9 bases between them.

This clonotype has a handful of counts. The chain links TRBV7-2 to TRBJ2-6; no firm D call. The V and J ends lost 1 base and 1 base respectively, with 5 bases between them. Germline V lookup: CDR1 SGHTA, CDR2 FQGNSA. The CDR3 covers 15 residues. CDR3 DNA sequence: TGTGCCAGCAGCTTAGAAATTTCTGGGGCCAACGTCCTGACTTTC. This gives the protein CASSLEISGANVLTF.

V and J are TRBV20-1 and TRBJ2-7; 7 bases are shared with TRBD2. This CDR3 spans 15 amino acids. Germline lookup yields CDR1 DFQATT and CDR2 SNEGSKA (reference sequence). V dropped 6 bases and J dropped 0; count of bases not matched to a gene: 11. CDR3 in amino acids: CSAALSGQSSYEQYF. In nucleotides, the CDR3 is TGCAGTGCCGCTCTTAGCGGGCAGAGCTCCTACGAGCAGTACTTC.

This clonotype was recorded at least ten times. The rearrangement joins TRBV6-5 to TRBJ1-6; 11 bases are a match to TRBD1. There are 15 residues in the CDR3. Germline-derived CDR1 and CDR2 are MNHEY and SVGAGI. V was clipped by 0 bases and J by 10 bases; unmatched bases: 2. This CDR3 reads CASSYSGQGESPLHF. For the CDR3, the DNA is TGTGCCAGCAGTTACTCGGGACAGGGGGAATCACCCCTCCACTTT.

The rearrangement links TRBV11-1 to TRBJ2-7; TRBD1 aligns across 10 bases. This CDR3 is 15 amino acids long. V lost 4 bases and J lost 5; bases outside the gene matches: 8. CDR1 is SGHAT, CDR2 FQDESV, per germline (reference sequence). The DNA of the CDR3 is TGTGCCAGCAGCTCGTCCGGGACAGGGGTTGACGAGCAGTACTTC. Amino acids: CASSSSGTGVDEQYF.

The CDR3 DNA is TGTGTCAGTGTTTGGAGCAATCAGCCCCAGCATTTT. Its translation: CVSVWSNQPQHF. The chain employs TRBV7-4 and TRBJ1-5; D remains unclear. CDR1 SGHVT and CDR2 SQSDAQ come from the germline V gene. This CDR3 contains 12 residues.